The clone carrying this TCR beta chain was detected only a few times. Its antigen is as yet unknown. The data stem from a study of T cell repertoires in cytomegalovirus infection. Points from the study as a whole: The cumulative frequency of public TCR beta families distinguished individuals who carried CMV together with the relevant HLA.

A single record per CDR3 protein comes from TCRdb applying MiXCR to the reads. The table lists some 300,000 distinct CDR3 sequences, about a sixth of them singletons. V was pared by 5 bases and J by 2 bases, with 5 bases of the junction left unmatched. The CDR3 sequence is 14 residues long. The V gene's germline CDR1 is SGHVS and CDR2 FNYEAQ. This clonotype originated in a human donor in good health (CMV status not recorded). Some clones in this sample may be carry-over from other donors' samples. Source material: PBMCs. This chain connects TRBV7-6 to TRBJ2-7; 8 nucleotides agree with TRBD1. The CDR3 region has the DNA TGTGCCAGCAGCCGGACAGGGACCCCCTACGAGCAGTACTTC. Its protein product is CASSRTGTPYEQYF.